This T cell receptor beta chain originates from a study of CD8+CD57+ T cells in acquired aplastic anemia. In the study overall: On average, sorted CD4+ and CD8+ cells gave roughly 2.9 ug of DNA. CD4+ cell libraries from healthy donors averaged about 10.8 million reads.

Looked up from germline, CDR1 is SGDLS and CDR2 is YYNGEE. CDR3 length: 14 amino acids. V shed 4 bases and J shed 6 bases, with 14 bases lying between them. Study-level results: No significant patient-versus-control difference appeared in CD8+ Simpson's diversity. Patients shared around 30 CD8+ CDR3 sequences with controls.

TCR beta VDJ and CDR3 were profiled, and genomic DNA was the template. From the reads, TCRdb called clonotypes with MiXCR, one entry per CDR3 protein. The sample records 150,000 to 200,000 distinct CDR3 sequences, about 60% being singletons. Regarding this clonotype: Antigen unknown.

The chain combines TRBV9 with TRBJ2-1, with D perhaps matching TRBD2 (5 bases). The clonotype was recovered from a human donor in good health. What was sequenced was sorted CD4+, CD8+, or CD8+CD57+ T cells (not recorded which) from PBMCs. CDR3 loop: CASSPGGLGNEQFF. The DNA of the CDR3 is TGTGCCAGCAGCCCGGGCGGGCTGGGCAATGAGCAGTTCTTC.